This TCR beta chain was recovered during a study of identifying expanded T cells in peripheral blood (dated by TCRdb to about 2019). Concerning the study at large: Separate aliquots of the same genomic DNA pool were sequenced to produce technical replicates, and four replicates were compared in pairs. Overall study outcomes, separate from this receptor: In all healthy donors, the variance in clone template counts between samples taken about 14 days apart rose significantly as total template count increased. Both the number of clones called differentially abundant and the false-positive rate were significantly reduced by the beta-binomial model across all healthy-donor time intervals. It was expected by the authors that biological variance in healthy repertoires might increase further over much longer intervals, such as months to years. The binomial model flagged about 1.3 differentially abundant clones between technical replicates but around 16 over around two weeks and roughly 19 over roughly 4 weeks.

This clone showed up just once. The target of this receptor is not known. Within one base of it there is no much larger clone, and no base qualities were kept. TCRbeta CDR3 regions were profiled with the immunoSEQ Assay using bias-controlled multiplex PCR amplification of genomic DNA. The paper's processing steps were these. The absolute abundance of each unique TCRbeta CDR3 region was quantified after sequences were collapsed and filtered. Differential abundance was tested with two models: a binomial (Fisher-equivalent) model and a beta-binomial model that adds time-dependent variance fitted from healthy donors. Clones with fewer than 5 combined templates were removed, and differential abundance was called for clones with a Benjamini-Hochberg FDR below 0.01. The form v = (b*log(k)+a)^2 was used to model beta-binomial variance as a function of total template count across the two samples. TCRdb took this table from immuneACCESS and kept in-frame rearrangements with V and J called. Such tables lack part of the clones; where checked against another copy, unresolved V genes explain under half of the gap, and the rest is unexplained. V and J calls and clone size are those listed in that table; D and trimming were worked out from the DNA. Recorded for this sample are roughly 78,000 clones; 85% to 90% of them occurred a single time. The top ten clonotypes cover roughly 3% of the sample.

During the collection period, no immune events, such as infections, were documented for the healthy donors. Healthy-donor blood repertoires served as a training cohort to calibrate time-dependent variance in a beta-binomial model of T-cell clone differential abundance. The training cohort comprised some 10 healthy donors, 3 female and 7 male. Donor ages ranged from about 25 to 64 years, with an average of roughly 47 years. Whole blood, obtained from a commercial supplier, was collected from each healthy donor at three time points spaced approximately 15 days apart. For immunosequencing, genomic DNA was extracted from whole blood that had not been sorted. This receptor was obtained from a person between 18 and 75 years old in good health. Sequencing was carried out using blood.

The CDR3 reads as follows: CAIVRDPRGAEAFF. The nucleotide sequence reads TGTGCCATCGTTCGGGACCCACGGGGGGCTGAAGCTTTCTTT. The chain was built from TRBV10-3 and TRBJ1-1; TRBD1 is perhaps the D gene, given 5 matching bases. The germline ends are 19 bases apart after V is trimmed by 8 bases and J by 6 bases. CDR1 and CDR2, looked up from the germline V gene, are ENHRY and SYGVKD. The CDR3 numbers 14 residues from cysteine through phenylalanine. Only the CDR3 portion is preserved as DNA: 42 bases, with reading frame beginning at the first base.